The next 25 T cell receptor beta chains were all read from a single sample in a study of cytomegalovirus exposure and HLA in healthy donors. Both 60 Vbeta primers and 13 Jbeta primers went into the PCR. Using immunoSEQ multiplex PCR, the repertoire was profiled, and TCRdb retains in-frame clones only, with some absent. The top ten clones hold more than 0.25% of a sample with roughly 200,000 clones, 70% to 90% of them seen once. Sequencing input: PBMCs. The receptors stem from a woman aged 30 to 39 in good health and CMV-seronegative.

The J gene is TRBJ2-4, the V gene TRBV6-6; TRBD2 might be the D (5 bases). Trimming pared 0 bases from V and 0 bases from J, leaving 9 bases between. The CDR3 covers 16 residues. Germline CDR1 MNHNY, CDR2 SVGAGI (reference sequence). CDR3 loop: CASSYSEAVAKNIQYF. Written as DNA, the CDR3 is TGTGCCAGCAGTTACTCGGAAGCGGTAGCCAAAAACATTCAGTACTTC.

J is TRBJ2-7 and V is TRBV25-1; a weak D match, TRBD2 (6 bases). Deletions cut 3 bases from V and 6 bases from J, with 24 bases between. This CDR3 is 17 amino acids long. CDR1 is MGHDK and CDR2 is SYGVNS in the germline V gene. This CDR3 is CASSDLWGEEGQGEQYF. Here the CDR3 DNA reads TGTGCCAGCAGTGACCTATGGGGGGAAGAAGGTCAAGGCGAGCAGTACTTC.

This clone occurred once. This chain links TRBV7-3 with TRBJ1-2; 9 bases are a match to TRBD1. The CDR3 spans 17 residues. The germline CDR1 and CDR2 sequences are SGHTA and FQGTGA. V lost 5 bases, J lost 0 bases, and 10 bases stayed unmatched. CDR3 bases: TGTGCCAGCAGCCCCAAGGGGGGGACAGGGACTAACTATGGCTACACCTTC. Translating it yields CASSPKGGTGTNYGYTF. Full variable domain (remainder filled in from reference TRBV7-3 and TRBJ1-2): GAGVSQTPSNKVTEKGKYVELRCDPISGHTALYWYRQSLGQGPEFLIYFQGTGAADDSGLPNDRFFAVRPEGSVSTLKIQRTERGDSAVYLCASSPKGGTGTNYGYTFGSGTRLTVV.

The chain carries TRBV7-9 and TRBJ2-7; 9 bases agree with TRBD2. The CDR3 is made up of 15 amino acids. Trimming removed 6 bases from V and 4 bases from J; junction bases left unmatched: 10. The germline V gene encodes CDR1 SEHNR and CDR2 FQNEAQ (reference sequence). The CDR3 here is CASRRAGGPGYEQYF. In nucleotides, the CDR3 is TGTGCCAGCAGAAGGGCGGGAGGGCCGGGGTACGAGCAGTACTTC.

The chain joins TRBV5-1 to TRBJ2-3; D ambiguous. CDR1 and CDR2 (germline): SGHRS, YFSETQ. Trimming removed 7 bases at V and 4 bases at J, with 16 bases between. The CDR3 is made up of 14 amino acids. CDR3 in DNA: TGCGCCAGCGCGCCCCTACCGTCCCCAGATACGCAGTATTTT. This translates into CASAPLPSPDTQYF.

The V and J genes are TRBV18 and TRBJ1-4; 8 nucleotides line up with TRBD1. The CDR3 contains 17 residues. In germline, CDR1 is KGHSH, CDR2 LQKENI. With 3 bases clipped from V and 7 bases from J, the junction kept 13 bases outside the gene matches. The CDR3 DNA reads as TGTGCCAGCTCACCCCCTTCCCAGGGGGCCTGGGGTGAAAAACTGTTTTTT. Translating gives CASSPPSQGAWGEKLFF.

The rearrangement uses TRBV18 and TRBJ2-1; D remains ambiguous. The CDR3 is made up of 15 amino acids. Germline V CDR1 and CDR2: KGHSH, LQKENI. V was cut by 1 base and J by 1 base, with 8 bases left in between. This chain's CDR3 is CASSPRTESYNEQFF. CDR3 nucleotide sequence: TGTGCCAGCTCACCACGAACAGAATCCTACAATGAGCAGTTCTTC.

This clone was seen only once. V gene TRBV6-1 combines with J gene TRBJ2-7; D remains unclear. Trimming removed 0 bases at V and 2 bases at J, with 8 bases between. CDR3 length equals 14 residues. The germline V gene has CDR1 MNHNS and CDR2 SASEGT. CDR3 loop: CASSEALAAYEQYF. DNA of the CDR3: TGTGCCAGCAGTGAAGCGTTGGCGGCCTACGAGCAGTACTTC.

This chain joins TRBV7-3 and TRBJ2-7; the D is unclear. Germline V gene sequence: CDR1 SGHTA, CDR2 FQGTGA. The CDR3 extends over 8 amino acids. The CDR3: CASLEQYF. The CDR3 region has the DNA TGTGCGAGTCTCGAGCAGTACTTC.

CDR3 sequence: CASSVSSGGTDTQYF. DNA for the CDR3: TGTGCCAGCAGCGTAAGTAGCGGGGGCACAGATACGCAGTATTTT. V and J are TRBV9 and TRBJ2-3, with 8 nucleotides matching TRBD2. Germline V gene sequence: CDR1 SGDLS, CDR2 YYNGEE. There are 15 residues in the CDR3. J lost 1 base, V lost 1 base, and 2 bases had no gene match.

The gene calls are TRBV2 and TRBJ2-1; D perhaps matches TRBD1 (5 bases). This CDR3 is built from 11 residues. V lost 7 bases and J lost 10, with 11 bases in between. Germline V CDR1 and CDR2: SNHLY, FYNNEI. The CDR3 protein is CASTRVSEQFF. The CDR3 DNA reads TGTGCCAGCACCAGGGTTTCGGAGCAGTTCTTC. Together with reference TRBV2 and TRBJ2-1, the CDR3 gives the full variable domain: EPEVTQTPSHQVTQMGQEVILRCVPISNHLYFYWYRQILGQKVEFLVSFYNNEISEKSEIFDDQFSVERPDGSNFTLKIRSTKLEDSAMYFCASTRVSEQFFGPGTRLTVL.

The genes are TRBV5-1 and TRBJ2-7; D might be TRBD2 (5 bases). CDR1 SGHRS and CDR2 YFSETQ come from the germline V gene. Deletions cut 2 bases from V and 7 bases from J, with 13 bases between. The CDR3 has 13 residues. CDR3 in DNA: TGCGCCAGCAGCTTCCGGACGGGAATAGAGCAGTACTTC. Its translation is CASSFRTGIEQYF.

CDR3 nucleotide sequence: TGCAGCGTTGCGGCAGGGACTATGAACACTGAAGCTTTCTTT. This translates into CSVAAGTMNTEAFF. The chain uses TRBV29-1 and TRBJ1-1; TRBD1 might be the D (5 bases). Trimming stripped 4 bases from V and 0 bases from J, with 12 bases between. The V gene's germline CDR1 is SQVTM and CDR2 ANQGSEA. The CDR3 length is 14 residues.

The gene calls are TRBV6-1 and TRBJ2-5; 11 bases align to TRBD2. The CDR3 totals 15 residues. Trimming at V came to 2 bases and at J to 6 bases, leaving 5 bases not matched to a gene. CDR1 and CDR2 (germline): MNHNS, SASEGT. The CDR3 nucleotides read TGTGCCAGCAGTGAACGGCTAGCGGGGGGAAAGACCCAGTACTTC. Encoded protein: CASSERLAGGKTQYF.

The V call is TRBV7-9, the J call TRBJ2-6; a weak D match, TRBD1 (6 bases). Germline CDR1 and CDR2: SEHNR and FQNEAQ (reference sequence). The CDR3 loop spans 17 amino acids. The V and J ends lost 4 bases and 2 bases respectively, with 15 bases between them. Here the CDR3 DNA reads TGTGCCAGCAGCTATTGGGACAATCAGGCTGGGGCCAACGTCCTGACTTTC. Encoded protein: CASSYWDNQAGANVLTF. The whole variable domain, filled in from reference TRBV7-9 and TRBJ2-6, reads DTGVSQNPRHKITKRGQNVTFRCDPISEHNRLYWYRQTLGQGPEFLTYFQNEAQLEKSRLLSDRFSAERPKGSFSTLEIQRTEQGDSAMYLCASSYWDNQAGANVLTFGAGSRLTVL.

The CDR3 reads CASSLDLTVQETQYF. CDR3 nucleotides: TGTGCCAGCAGCTTAGATTTGACAGTACAAGAGACCCAGTACTTC. The chain links TRBV11-2 to TRBJ2-5; tentative D call: TRBD1 (5 bases). Trimming shortened V by 0 bases and J by 2 bases, and 10 bases separated the two germline ends. CDR1 is SGHAT, CDR2 FQNNGV, per germline. CDR3 length: 15 amino acids.

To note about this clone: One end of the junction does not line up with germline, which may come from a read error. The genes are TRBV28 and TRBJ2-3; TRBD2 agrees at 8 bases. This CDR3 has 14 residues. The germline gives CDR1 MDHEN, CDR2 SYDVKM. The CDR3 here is CASGLAGSTDTQYF. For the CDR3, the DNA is TGTGCCAGCGGTTTAGCGGGGAGCACAGATACGCAGTATTTT.

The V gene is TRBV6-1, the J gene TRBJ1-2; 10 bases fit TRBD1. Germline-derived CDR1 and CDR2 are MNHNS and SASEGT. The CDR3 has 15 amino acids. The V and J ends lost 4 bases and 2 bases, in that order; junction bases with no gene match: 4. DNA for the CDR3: TGTGCCAGCAGTGTTCGGGACAGGGGAAACTATGGCTACACCTTC. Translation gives CASSVRDRGNYGYTF.

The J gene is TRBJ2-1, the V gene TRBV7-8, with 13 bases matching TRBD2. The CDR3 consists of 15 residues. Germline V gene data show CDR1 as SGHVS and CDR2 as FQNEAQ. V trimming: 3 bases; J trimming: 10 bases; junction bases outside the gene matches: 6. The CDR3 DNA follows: TGTGCCAGCAGCTTCCTAAGGACTAGCGGGGGAGAGCAGTTCTTC. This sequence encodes CASSFLRTSGGEQFF.

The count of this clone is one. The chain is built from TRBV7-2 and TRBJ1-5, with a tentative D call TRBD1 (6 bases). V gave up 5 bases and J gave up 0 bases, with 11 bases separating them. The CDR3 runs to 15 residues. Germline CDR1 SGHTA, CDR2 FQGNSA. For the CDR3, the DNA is TGTGCCAGCAGCCTAGGGGGGGGTAGCAATCAGCCCCAGCATTTT. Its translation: CASSLGGGSNQPQHF.

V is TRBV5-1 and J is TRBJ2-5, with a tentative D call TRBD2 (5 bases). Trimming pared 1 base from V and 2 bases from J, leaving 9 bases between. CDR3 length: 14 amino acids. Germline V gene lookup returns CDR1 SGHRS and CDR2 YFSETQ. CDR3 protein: CASSLLSGQETQYF. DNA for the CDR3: TGCGCCAGCAGCTTGCTAAGCGGACAAGAGACCCAGTACTTC.

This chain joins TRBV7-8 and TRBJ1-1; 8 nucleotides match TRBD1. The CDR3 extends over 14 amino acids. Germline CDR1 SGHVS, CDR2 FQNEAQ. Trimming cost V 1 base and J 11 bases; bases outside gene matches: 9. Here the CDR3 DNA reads TGTGCCAGCAGCTTAGTCGGACAGGGAGTCGAGGCTTTCTTT. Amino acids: CASSLVGQGVEAFF.

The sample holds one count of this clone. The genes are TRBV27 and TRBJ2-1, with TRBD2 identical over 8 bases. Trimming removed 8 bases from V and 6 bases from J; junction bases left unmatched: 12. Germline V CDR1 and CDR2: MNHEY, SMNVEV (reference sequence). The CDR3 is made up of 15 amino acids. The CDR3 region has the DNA TGTGCCAGCGGATCAACTAGCGGCGCCCTCAATGAGCAGTTCTTC. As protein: CASGSTSGALNEQFF.

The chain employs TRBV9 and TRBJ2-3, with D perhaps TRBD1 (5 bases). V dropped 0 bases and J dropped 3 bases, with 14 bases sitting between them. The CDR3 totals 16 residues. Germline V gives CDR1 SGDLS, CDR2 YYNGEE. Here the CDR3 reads CASSVAGPGKTDTQYF. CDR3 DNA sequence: TGTGCCAGCAGCGTAGCTGGCCCAGGGAAGACAGATACGCAGTATTTT. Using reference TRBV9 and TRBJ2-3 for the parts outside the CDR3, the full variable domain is DSGVTQTPKHLITATGQRVTLRCSPRSGDLSVYWYQQSLDQGLQFLIQYYNGEERAKGNILERFSAQQFPDLHSELNLSSLELGDSALYFCASSVAGPGKTDTQYFGPGTRLTVL.

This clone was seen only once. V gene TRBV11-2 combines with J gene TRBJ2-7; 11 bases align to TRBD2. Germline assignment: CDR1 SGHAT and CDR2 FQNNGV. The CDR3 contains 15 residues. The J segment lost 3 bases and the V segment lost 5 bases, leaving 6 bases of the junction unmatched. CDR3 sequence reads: CASSPGTSGFYEQYF. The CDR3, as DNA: TGTGCCAGCAGCCCGGGGACTAGCGGATTCTACGAGCAGTACTTC.